The 23 T cell receptor beta chains below were found in one sample sequenced in a study of blood T cells in healthy people across ages. The authors ran a second PCR of 7 to 11 cycles using a sample-barcoded 5' primer and a J-beta primer mix. TCRdb recomputed calls from the 5' RACE reads with MiXCR, one row per CDR3 protein. The sample lists fewer than 900,000 distinct CDR3 sequences; approximately 49% were seen once. Source material: blood. These receptors all stem from a woman aged 55-69 years in good health.

The chain joins TRBV29-1 to TRBJ1-4; D possibly corresponds to TRBD1 (5 bases). CDR3 length: 14 residues. V was clipped by 7 bases and J by 4 bases, with 16 bases between them. Germline V CDR1 and CDR2: SQVTM, ANQGSEA. The CDR3 sequence is CSADRDGLNEKLFF. CDR3 bases: TGCAGCGCCGACCGGGACGGCCTTAATGAAAAACTGTTTTTT.

Only one count was recorded for this clonotype. This rearrangement joins TRBV20-1 to TRBJ2-7, with TRBD2 as a possible D gene (6 bases). Germline CDR1 DFQATT, CDR2 SNEGSKA (reference sequence). The CDR3 has 13 residues. The V end was cut by 7 bases, the J end by 0 bases, with 13 bases between. Written as DNA, the CDR3 is TGCAGTGTCCAAGCGGGCGACTCCTACGAGCAGTACTTC. Translating gives CSVQAGDSYEQYF.

V usage is TRBV5-6 and J usage is TRBJ2-1; a weak D match, TRBD1 (6 bases). The germline gives CDR1 SGHDT, CDR2 YYEEEE. CDR3 length: 14 residues. V dropped 6 bases and J dropped 6 bases, with 16 bases sitting between them. In nucleotides, the CDR3 is TGTGCCAGCACACAGGGAAATGGGGTCAATGAGCAGTTCTTC. Encoded protein: CASTQGNGVNEQFF.

This chain joins TRBV4-2 and TRBJ1-1; TRBD1 is a possible D gene (6 bases). Germline V CDR1 and CDR2: LGHNA, YNFKEQ. The CDR3 consists of 15 residues. Trimming cost V 0 bases and J 3 bases, with 11 bases left between them. The CDR3, as DNA: TGTGCCAGCAGCCAAGATGGAACAGGGTACACTGAAGCTTTCTTT. Translated, it gives CASSQDGTGYTEAFF.

Comment on this clonotype: One junction end does not reproduce the germline sequence, and a read error may be involved. The rearrangement joins TRBV29-1 to TRBJ1-4; D not certain. The CDR3 extends over 13 amino acids. Germline V gene sequence: CDR1 SQVTM, CDR2 ANQGSEA. The DNA of the CDR3 is TGCAGCGTGGAAGAGCAGCCAGGTGAAAAACTGTTTTTT. This translates into CSVEEQPGEKLFF. Full variable domain (remainder filled in from reference TRBV29-1 and TRBJ1-4): SAVISQKPSRDICQRGTSLTIQCQVDSQVTMMFWYRQQPGQSLTLIATANQGSEATYESGFVIDKFPISRPNLTFSTLTVSNMSPEDSSIYLCSVEEQPGEKLFFGSGTQLSVL.

This clonotype has a single count. This chain links TRBV29-1 with TRBJ1-2; possible D gene TRBD1, 5 bases. Trimming removed 6 bases at V and 3 bases at J, with 11 bases between. The CDR3 has 12 amino acids. The germline V gene encodes CDR1 SQVTM and CDR2 ANQGSEA. The CDR3 spells CSVHGGDYGYTF. In DNA, the CDR3 is TGCAGCGTCCACGGGGGGGACTATGGCTACACCTTC.

This clonotype was observed a handful of times. The chain recombines TRBV7-8 with TRBJ2-6; unclear D gene. V was trimmed by 5 bases and J by 1 base, leaving 9 bases between them. The germline V gene has CDR1 SGHVS and CDR2 FQNEAQ. CDR3 length equals 15 residues. This chain's CDR3 is CASSTHTSGANVLTF. The CDR3 DNA follows: TGTGCCAGCAGCACCCACACTTCTGGGGCCAACGTCCTGACTTTC.

This clonotype showed up just a few times. The gene calls are TRBV20-1 and TRBJ2-5; 8 bases are a match to TRBD2. V was pared by 7 bases and J by 5 bases, with 6 bases of the junction left unmatched. This CDR3 is built from 12 residues. Looked up from germline, CDR1 is DFQATT and CDR2 is SNEGSKA (reference sequence). The CDR3 region has the DNA TGCAGTGTCGGGACTAGAGGCGAGACCCAGTACTTC. Translation gives CSVGTRGETQYF.

The rearrangement joins TRBV9 to TRBJ2-7, with D unclear. The CDR3 loop spans 16 amino acids. Germline V lookup: CDR1 SGDLS, CDR2 YYNGEE. Trimming left V 2 bases short and J 2 bases short, with 17 bases between. The chain's CDR3 is CASSVEISGIPYEQYF. The CDR3 DNA is TGTGCCAGCAGCGTGGAGATTTCAGGAATTCCCTACGAGCAGTACTTC.

The V gene is TRBV20-1, the J gene TRBJ2-5; unclear D gene. This CDR3 is built from 15 residues. Germline CDR1 and CDR2: DFQATT and SNEGSKA (reference sequence). Trimming took off 1 base at V and 1 base at J, with 13 bases between the two ends. The CDR3 region is CSARVGSSPQETQYF. For the CDR3, the DNA is TGCAGTGCTAGAGTGGGTAGCAGCCCCCAAGAGACCCAGTACTTC.

This clonotype was recorded a few times. The chain is built from TRBV20-1 and TRBJ2-7; TRBD2 matches 7 bases. Per germline, CDR1 DFQATT and CDR2 SNEGSKA (reference sequence). J was trimmed by 3 bases and V by 4 bases; bases with no gene match: 9. CDR3 length: 14 amino acids. DNA for the CDR3: TGCAGTGCTACGCGCGGGGCTAGCGGCTACGAGCAGTACTTC. Its protein is CSATRGASGYEQYF.

The chain combines TRBV12-3 or TRBV12-4 with TRBJ2-1; a weak D match, TRBD1 (6 bases). The CDR3 sequence is 15 residues long. Deletions cut 3 bases from V and 5 bases from J, with 14 bases between. The CDR3 loop reads CASSLGAVLDNEQFF. The CDR3 nucleotides read TGTGCCAGCAGTTTGGGGGCAGTTCTCGACAATGAGCAGTTCTTC.

Note on this clonotype: One base away lies a much larger clone, so this may be a sequencing read error. This rearrangement joins TRBV12-3 or TRBV12-4 to TRBJ2-2; D may be TRBD2 (5 bases). The CDR3 spans 15 residues. The CDR3 spells CASSYSQQNTGKLFF. In nucleotides, the CDR3 is TGTGCCAGCAGTTATTCACAGCAAAACACCGGGAAGCTGTTTTTT.

This clonotype was observed a handful of times. The rearrangement joins TRBV14 to TRBJ2-1, with 7 bases aligning to TRBD2. Unmatched junction bases numbered 11, after V lost 4 bases and J lost 8 bases. Germline V gene lookup returns CDR1 SGHDN and CDR2 FVKESK. The CDR3 totals 15 residues. Written as DNA, the CDR3 is TGTGCCAGCAGCCCCCGGTGGACTAGTTATCATGAGCAGTTCTTC. Its protein is CASSPRWTSYHEQFF.

The chain has TRBV9 and TRBJ2-3, with a possible D match to TRBD1 (6 bases). With 1 base removed from V and 2 bases from J, the gap between germline ends came to 11 bases. CDR3 length: 15 residues. Germline-derived CDR1 and CDR2 are SGDLS and YYNGEE. The CDR3 nucleotides read TGTGCCAGCAGCGTAACAGGGTCTAACACAGATACGCAGTATTTT. Translating it yields CASSVTGSNTDTQYF.

The chain links TRBV4-1 to TRBJ2-3; no reliable D call. This CDR3 has 17 amino acids. Trimming left V 3 bases short and J 0 bases short, with 16 bases between. Germline V gives CDR1 MGHRA, CDR2 YSYEKL. The CDR3 here is CASSQLSWVISTDTQYF. CDR3 bases: TGCGCCAGCAGCCAGCTGAGTTGGGTGATAAGCACAGATACGCAGTATTTT.

The chain recombines TRBV20-1 with TRBJ2-1, with unresolved D. The J call may be incorrect, as the DNA end agrees better with TRBJ2-7. Germline lookup yields CDR1 DFQATT and CDR2 SNEGSKA (reference sequence). CDR3 length: 15 amino acids. The CDR3 DNA follows: TGCAGTGCTAAGGACGCACGGAGCTCCTACAATGAGCAGTACTTC. Amino acids: CSAKDARSSYNEQYF.

The chain recombines TRBV11-3 with TRBJ2-1; TRBD2 matches 8 bases. The J call may be wrong; the DNA end is better matched by TRBJ2-7. The CDR3 is 14 residues long. Germline-derived CDR1 and CDR2 are SGHNT and YENEEA. The CDR3 nucleotides are TGTGCCAGCAGCTTTACGGGAGGGGATGATGAGCAGTACTTC. Its translation: CASSFTGGDDEQYF.

The V and J genes are TRBV5-1 and TRBJ1-1; 7 positions match TRBD1. V trimming: 0 bases; J trimming: 0 bases; junction bases outside the gene matches: 2. CDR1 and CDR2 from the germline V gene are SGHRS and YFSETQ. The CDR3 covers 15 residues. The CDR3 region is CASSLATGMNTEAFF. CDR3 coding DNA: TGCGCCAGCAGCTTGGCGACAGGGATGAACACTGAAGCTTTCTTT.

This rearrangement joins TRBV7-6 to TRBJ1-1; 10 nucleotides agree with TRBD1. V shed 5 bases and J 4 bases; nucleotides not matched to a gene: 19. The CDR3 is 19 residues long. Germline V gene lookup returns CDR1 SGHVS and CDR2 FNYEAQ. CDR3 DNA: TGTGCCAGCAGCCCCGGTTTGGGACAGGGGATGAGAGGACGCACTGAAGCTTTCTTT. This sequence encodes CASSPGLGQGMRGRTEAFF.

The chain uses TRBV20-1 and TRBJ2-7, with a tentative D call TRBD2 (6 bases). V lost 3 bases and J lost 3, with 15 bases in between. From germline, CDR1 is DFQATT and CDR2 SNEGSKA (reference sequence). This CDR3 is 14 amino acids long. The CDR3 DNA sequence: TGCAGTGCTAGCCCGCCGACTAGTTTCTACGAGCAGTACTTC. This translates into CSASPPTSFYEQYF.

This chain connects TRBV4-3 to TRBJ2-3; TRBD2 agrees at 7 bases. J gave up 1 base and V 1 base, and 5 bases lay outside the gene matches. Germline V gene data show CDR1 as LGHNA and CDR2 as YSLEER. This CDR3 is 16 amino acids long. The CDR3 region has the DNA TGCGCCAGCAGCCAAGCGGCGGGGAGGGGCACAGATACGCAGTATTTT. Its protein is CASSQAAGRGTDTQYF.

This clonotype is a singleton in its sample. The rearrangement joins TRBV10-2 to TRBJ1-1, with 7 bases lining up with TRBD1. Germline V gives CDR1 WSHSY, CDR2 SAAADI. The V segment lost 4 bases and the J segment 7 bases; nucleotides outside the gene matches: 12. The CDR3 is made up of 15 amino acids. CDR3 residues: CASSGGKGNRGEAFF. The CDR3 nucleotides read TGCGCCAGCAGTGGAGGGAAAGGCAACAGGGGTGAAGCTTTCTTT.